One TCR beta chain is described in this entry. Its antigen remains unidentified. The record originates from a study of graft-versus-host responses after intestinal transplantation. Study information: Multivisceral, liver-intestinal, or isolated intestinal grafts were transplanted into recipients. Uniformly, recipients were administered anti-thymocyte globulin induction with subsequent tacrolimus and steroids for approximately 3 years. The study's findings and limits: Early after transplant, HvG declines were associated with peak levels of circulating GvH clones. GvH clones were found in recipient marrow; some appeared first in ileum or blood.

Here immunoSEQ multiplex PCR was the method, and the copy in TCRdb shows in-frame clones only, minus some. The profile shows around 76,000 clones, about 94% of them singletons. In germline, CDR1 is MGHRA, CDR2 YSYEKL. The CDR3 consists of 18 residues. The ends were cut back, 0 bases at V and 4 bases at J, with 19 bases in the middle. The source of this sequence is a human donor who received an intestinal transplant. Here the sequenced sample was unstimulated CD8+ T cells sorted from spleen or lymph node cells, taken before intestinal transplant. This chain links TRBV4-1 with TRBJ2-1; D possibly corresponds to TRBD2 (6 bases). CDR3 nucleotide sequence: TGCGCCAGCAGCCAAGATTCGGTAGGGACTCACCCTTACAATGAGCAGTTCTTC. Its protein product is CASSQDSVGTHPYNEQFF.